Presented here are 17 T cell receptor beta chains from one specimen sequenced in a study of monozygotic twins with inflammatory bowel disease. With the 5' RACE reads reprocessed, TCRdb shows one record per CDR3 protein and no DNA. Recorded for this sample: around 400,000 distinct CDR3 sequences. Specimen: blood. The source of these receptors is a human donor with ulcerative colitis or Crohn's disease, or a healthy co-twin of an affected twin (not recorded which).

The chain combines TRBV7-9 with TRBJ2-5. CDR1 SEHNR and CDR2 FQNEAQ come from the germline V gene (reference sequence). CDR3 length: 13 residues. CDR3 residues: CASSYRSGETQYF.

The V and J genes are TRBV20-1 and TRBJ2-3; the D gene TCRdb calls, TRBD2, cannot be checked with no DNA. CDR1 is DFQATT, CDR2 SNEGSKA, per germline (reference sequence). The CDR3 is 15 amino acids. The CDR3 is CSARGPPPGTDTQYF.

The V call is TRBV7-2, the J call TRBJ2-3; TCRdb gives TRBD2 as the D gene, but with no DNA this cannot be confirmed. The CDR3 spans 14 residues. The germline CDR1 and CDR2 sequences are SGHTA and FQGNSA. CDR3: CASSSVLAVTGQYF.

The genes are TRBV5-1 and TRBJ2-5. The CDR3 extends over 14 amino acids. CDR1 is SGHRS and CDR2 is YFSETQ in the germline V gene. The CDR3 loop is CASSWGRTQETQYF.

The rearrangement uses TRBV4-2 and TRBJ2-2; TCRdb outputs TRBD2, but without DNA this stays unchecked. The V gene's germline CDR1 is LGHNA and CDR2 YNFKEQ. The CDR3 has 15 amino acids. The CDR3 region is CASLSAGGNTGELFF.

The chain joins TRBV5-1 to TRBJ1-4; TCRdb reports TRBD1, a call that lacks DNA to check it against. The CDR3 totals 15 residues. The germline gives CDR1 SGHRS, CDR2 YFSETQ. The CDR3 is CASSLDGGPNEKLFF.

The genes are TRBV2 and TRBJ2-1; the TCRdb call, TRBD2, lacks DNA for checking. The CDR3 contains 14 residues. Germline V gene lookup returns CDR1 SNHLY and CDR2 FYNNEI. CDR3 in amino acids: CASRFRDYPAEQFF.

This chain joins TRBV20-1 and TRBJ1-1; TCRdb selects TRBD1, and the lack of DNA leaves this call unchecked. This CDR3 spans 16 amino acids. Germline CDR1 and CDR2: DFQATT and SNEGSKA (reference sequence). The CDR3 is CSVKRRIGRGNTEAFF.

V and J are TRBV20-1 and TRBJ2-1; TCRdb picks TRBD2, but there is no DNA to check that call. This CDR3 is 16 amino acids long. CDR1 and CDR2 (germline): DFQATT, SNEGSKA (reference sequence). The CDR3 protein is CSARQITAGAYNEQFF.

The chain uses TRBV7-9 and TRBJ2-1. CDR3 length: 13 residues. The germline V gene encodes CDR1 SEHNR and CDR2 FQNEAQ (reference sequence). CDR3 loop: CASSLVPDNEQFF.

This chain uses TRBV12-3 or TRBV12-4 with TRBJ2-3. The CDR3 consists of 13 residues. The CDR3 sequence: CASRRRSTDTQYF.

This sequence joins TRBV6-2 or TRBV6-3 and TRBJ2-2; TCRdb lists TRBD2, though no DNA is available to test this call. Germline V lookup: CDR1 MNHEY, CDR2 SVGEGT. The CDR3 has 16 amino acids. CDR3 region: CASSYPSGVFTGELFF.

The genes are TRBV6-5 and TRBJ1-2; absent DNA, TCRdb's TRBD1 call cannot be checked. The germline gives CDR1 MNHEY, CDR2 SVGAGI. The CDR3 covers 13 residues. CDR3 in amino acids: CASYGGPLYGYTF.

V gene TRBV4-3 combines with J gene TRBJ2-3. Germline CDR1 is LGHNA and CDR2 is YSLEER. The CDR3 covers 14 residues. CDR3 sequence: CASSQDPRTDTQYF.

This sequence joins TRBV7-2 and TRBJ2-5; no DNA is available, so the TRBD2 call from TCRdb remains unchecked. The CDR3 runs to 13 residues. The germline V gene encodes CDR1 SGHTA and CDR2 FQGNSA. CDR3 amino acids: CASSQADLRGGWF.

The chain joins TRBV2 to TRBJ2-7; TCRdb selects TRBD1, and the lack of DNA leaves this call unchecked. Germline V gene sequence: CDR1 SNHLY, CDR2 FYNNEI. CDR3 length equals 12 residues. The CDR3 spells CASTGYAYEQYF.

The rearrangement links TRBV11-3 to TRBJ2-2. The CDR3 length is 13 residues. CDR1 SGHNT and CDR2 YENEEA come from the germline V gene. Here the CDR3 reads CASSPHATGELFF.